One sample yielded the 17 T cell receptor beta chains listed below, sequenced in a study of blood T cell repertoires in COVID-19. Clones were sequenced by immunoSEQ multiplex PCR, and TCRdb holds only the in-frame ones, with some missing. The table includes approximately 150,000 clones, approximately 80% detected once. Material for sequencing was peripheral blood. The receptors derive from a woman in her fifties or sixties with acute or convalescent COVID-19.

This chain links TRBV5-4 with TRBJ1-1; unclear D gene. The CDR3 runs 14 residues. The V gene's germline CDR1 is SGHNT and CDR2 YYREEE (reference sequence). The V end lost 0 bases, the J end lost 1 base, and 7 bases lay between the germline ends. CDR3 amino acids: CASSLARKNTEAFF. The CDR3 nucleotides read TGTGCCAGCAGCTTGGCCAGGAAGAACACTGAAGCTTTCTTT.

V gene TRBV19 combines with J gene TRBJ2-3, with D perhaps TRBD1 (6 bases). V shed 10 bases and J shed 2 bases, with 16 bases lying between them. CDR3 length: 14 residues. Germline CDR1 reads LNHDA; CDR2 reads SQIVND (reference sequence). CDR3: CATKGTPVTDTQYF. CDR3 DNA sequence: TGTGCCACAAAGGGGACACCAGTCACAGATACGCAGTATTTT. Based on the CDR3 plus reference TRBV19 and TRBJ2-3, the full variable domain is DGGITQSPKYLFRKEGQNVTLSCEQNLNHDAMYWYRQDPGQGLRLIYYSQIVNDFQKGDIAEGYSVSREKKESFPLTVTSAQKNPTAFYLCATKGTPVTDTQYFGPGTRLTVL.

The chain recombines TRBV27 with TRBJ2-7, with 7 bases aligning to TRBD1. This CDR3 is 15 amino acids long. Trimming removed 5 bases from V and 2 bases from J; junction bases left unmatched: 9. Germline V lookup: CDR1 MNHEY, CDR2 SMNVEV (reference sequence). CDR3: CASSPGTVVAYEQYF. CDR3 coding DNA: TGTGCCAGCAGTCCGGGGACAGTCGTAGCCTACGAGCAGTACTTC.

This clone was seen just once. The chain employs TRBV4-2 and TRBJ2-5; 9 positions agree with TRBD2. Germline lookup yields CDR1 LGHNA and CDR2 YNFKEQ. The CDR3 consists of 22 residues. V dropped 0 bases and J dropped 0; count of bases not matched to a gene: 20. CDR3 nucleotides: TGTGCCAGCAGCCAAGATCTCGGGAAGGGGCTAGCGGGACCATTGTACCAAGAGACCCAGTACTTC. Its translation is CASSQDLGKGLAGPLYQETQYF.

This chain uses TRBV27 with TRBJ2-1, with D maybe TRBD1 (5 bases). Germline CDR1 and CDR2: MNHEY and SMNVEV (reference sequence). CDR3 length: 15 residues. V gave up 2 bases and J gave up 4 bases, with 12 bases separating them. The CDR3 DNA sequence: TGTGCCAGCAGTTTACAAAGGGGCCCTTACAATGAGCAGTTCTTC. Its protein product is CASSLQRGPYNEQFF.

V gene TRBV5-1 combines with J gene TRBJ2-5; possible D gene TRBD2, 6 bases. V was cut by 2 bases and J by 3 bases, with 17 bases left in between. The CDR3 runs 16 residues. CDR1 and CDR2 (germline): SGHRS, YFSETQ. DNA for the CDR3: TGCGCCAGCAGCTTCCGACTAGTGGTGATAAAAGAGACCCAGTACTTC. Translating gives CASSFRLVVIKETQYF.

The chain carries TRBV11-3 and TRBJ2-3; 7 bases match TRBD1. This CDR3 contains 14 residues. Trimming at V came to 4 bases and at J to 4 bases, leaving 5 bases not matched to a gene. CDR1 is SGHNT and CDR2 is YENEEA in the germline V gene. This CDR3 reads CASSWDRNADTQYF. The CDR3 nucleotides read TGTGCCAGCAGCTGGGACAGAAACGCAGATACGCAGTATTTT.

V is TRBV18 and J is TRBJ1-1; D is uncertain. The CDR3 runs to 15 residues. Germline CDR1 is KGHSH and CDR2 is LQKENI. Trimming took 0 bases from V and 3 from J, leaving 11 bases between them. CDR3 in amino acids: CASSPPRASDTEAFF. The CDR3 DNA reads as TGTGCCAGCTCACCACCGAGGGCCTCAGACACTGAAGCTTTCTTT.

CDR3 sequence reads: CASSQAREQFF. As DNA, the CDR3 is TGCGCCAGCAGCCAAGCGAGGGAGCAGTTCTTC. V is TRBV4-1 and J is TRBJ2-1; D not certain. CDR1 is MGHRA and CDR2 is YSYEKL in the germline V gene. The CDR3 is made up of 11 amino acids. V lost 1 base and J lost 10, with 5 bases in between.

J is TRBJ2-1 and V is TRBV7-2, with D tentatively TRBD1 (5 bases). The V and J ends lost 1 base and 6 bases respectively, with 13 bases between them. Germline loops: CDR1 SGHTA, CDR2 FQGNSA. The CDR3 consists of 15 residues. The chain's CDR3 is CASSLGQHNTNEQFF. The CDR3 coding sequence is TGTGCCAGCAGCTTAGGACAGCATAACACCAATGAGCAGTTCTTC.

This clone was found once. The chain couples TRBV5-1 to TRBJ2-1, with 14 bases matching TRBD2. V was clipped by 0 bases and J by 7 bases; unmatched bases: 3. This CDR3 spans 16 amino acids. The germline V gene has CDR1 SGHRS and CDR2 YFSETQ. The CDR3 coding sequence is TGCGCCAGCAGCTTGGGGGGACTAGCGGGAGCTAATGAGCAGTTCTTC. Translated: CASSLGGLAGANEQFF.

J is TRBJ1-2 and V is TRBV27; D may be TRBD1 (5 bases). V was cut by 0 bases and J by 5 bases, with 13 bases left in between. The CDR3 consists of 15 residues. The germline V gene has CDR1 MNHEY and CDR2 SMNVEV (reference sequence). Written as DNA, the CDR3 is TGTGCCAGCAGTTTATCAGGGGTCGCTTTATATGGCTACACCTTC. This codes for CASSLSGVALYGYTF.

Here the CDR3 reads CASSPGSGRIRYNEQFF. As DNA, the CDR3 is TGCGCCAGCAGCCCAGGGAGCGGGAGGATTCGGTACAATGAGCAGTTCTTC. The chain employs TRBV5-1 and TRBJ2-1; TRBD2 aligns across 9 bases. The V gene's germline CDR1 is SGHRS and CDR2 YFSETQ. This CDR3 is 17 amino acids long. V lost 4 bases to trimming and J lost 4 bases; unmatched junction nucleotides: 12.

Only one count was recorded for this clone. The chain employs TRBV2 and TRBJ2-7; TRBD2 matches 8 bases. Germline CDR1 SNHLY, CDR2 FYNNEI. The CDR3 covers 13 residues. V was clipped by 7 bases and J by 3 bases; unmatched bases: 5. CDR3 in DNA: TGTGCCAGCAAGGGCGGGAGGTTCTACGAGCAGTACTTC. Protein: CASKGGRFYEQYF.

In its sample, this clone was seen many times. The chain couples TRBV28 to TRBJ1-1, with 8 bases matching TRBD1. With V trimmed by 5 bases and J by 4 bases, 9 bases remained unmatched. This CDR3 region has 15 residues. CDR1 MDHEN and CDR2 SYDVKM come from the germline V gene. CDR3 loop: CASSPSTGDFTEAFF. The DNA of the CDR3 is TGTGCCAGCAGTCCGTCGACAGGGGACTTCACTGAAGCTTTCTTT.

The J gene is TRBJ2-2, the V gene TRBV5-4; D is undetermined. Germline CDR1 SGHNT, CDR2 YYREEE (reference sequence). Trimming removed 4 bases from V and 3 bases from J, with 7 bases in between. CDR3 length: 13 amino acids. CDR3 residues: CASSPIDTGELFF. The CDR3 DNA sequence: TGTGCCAGCAGCCCGATAGACACCGGGGAGCTGTTTTTT.

V usage is TRBV3-1 (or the pseudogene TRBV3-2) and J usage is TRBJ2-1, with 10 bases that match TRBD2. The V and J ends lost 0 bases and 7 bases, in that order; junction bases with no gene match: 3. Germline CDR1 is LGHDT and CDR2 is YNNKEL (reference sequence). CDR3 length: 15 residues. CDR3 residues: CASSQESGRVNEQFF. As DNA, the CDR3 is TGTGCCAGCAGCCAAGAGAGCGGGAGGGTGAATGAGCAGTTCTTC.